This is a list of T cell receptor beta chains from one sample in a study of cytomegalovirus exposure and HLA in healthy donors. This table comes from immunoSEQ multiplex PCR, and its TCRdb copy is limited to in-frame clones, with some not included. This repertoire shows about 110,000 clones, roughly 73% found once; its top ten account for roughly 2.5%. Source material: PBMCs. The receptors derive from a man in his forties in good health and CMV-seronegative. Each CDR3 is given with its conserved first and last residue. Clone size is given for some rows only: seen once, a few or many times, or a class if the clone is expanded.

size,length,V,CDR3
NA,14,TRBV6-1,CASSTGTENTEAFF
NA,12,TRBV5-1,CASSQGQWGYTF
NA,15,TRBV7-6,CASSPRGENEETQYF
NA,16,TRBV7-2,CASSLSGGVNTGELFF
NA,14,TRBV2,CASRGTSGVGEQYF
NA,16,TRBV5-1,CASSLAEAGGYNEQFF
NA,11,TRBV10-2,CASTGGYGYTF
NA,13,TRBV6-1,CASSGVDGVPLHF
NA,14,TRBV25-1,CASSVTGGTDTQYF
few,14,TRBV2,CASSRQGLNEKLFF
once,14,TRBV5-5,CASTFFAGDYEQYF
NA,13,TRBV18,CASSPYLNEKLFF
NA,13,TRBV6-1,CASRVTGVGEQFF
NA,14,TRBV5-1,CASSDHRAGDTQYF
NA,13,TRBV19,CASSIQGADTQYF
NA,14,TRBV2,CASKAVPNTGELFF
few,16,TRBV4-1,CASSQGWGQPNTEAFF
few,18,TRBV11-3,CASSLGTGTGVLDYGYTF
few,15,TRBV27,CASSLSVQGGETQYF
NA,15,TRBV6-6,CASSYSGRVNTEAFF
NA,15,TRBV4-2,CASSPAGQGTYEQYF
NA,13,TRBV4-2,CASSPTGTGELFF
NA,15,TRBV9,CASSEGSWGNTEAFF
once,12,TRBV11-1,CASSSSGYGYTF
NA,15,TRBV6-1,CASGLAGDIGETQYF
NA,16,TRBV7-8,CASSLKRGGQTTEAFF
once,12,TRBV5-1,CASSLDRVGYTF
few,16,TRBV7-6,CASSSVVSGGSNEQFF